This T cell receptor (beta chain) was retrieved from a study of T cell responses to AZD1222 COVID-19 vaccine. Study observations and caveats: Sampling captured repertoires only after the peak T cell response.

About this clone: Its antigen is unidentified.

The CDR3 has 15 residues. Per the germline V gene, CDR1 is MNHEY and CDR2 is SVGAGI. The V end lost 0 bases, the J end lost 2 bases, and 8 bases lay between the germline ends. Libraries were prepared by immunoSEQ multiplex PCR; TCRdb keeps only in-frame clonotypes and omits some of them. In the table there are 150,000 to 200,000 clones, 92% of which are singletons. Analysis merged second doses at about 4 or about 12 weeks. This chain uses TRBV6-5 with TRBJ2-1; D remains unclear. The sample was peripheral blood, taken 28 days after the second AZD1222 dose. The sequence came from an adult who received the AZD1222 COVID-19 vaccine. Here the CDR3 reads CASSYSSGPYNEQFF. CDR3 DNA sequence: TGTGCCAGCAGTTACTCCTCAGGTCCCTACAATGAGCAGTTCTTC.